The clone carrying this T cell receptor beta chain was detected only once. The antigen is unknown. This record comes from a study of graft-versus-host responses after intestinal transplantation. Overall study: Recipients received multivisceral, liver-intestinal, or isolated intestinal transplants. Anti-thymocyte globulin served as induction for all recipients, who then took tacrolimus and steroids for around 3 years. Study-wide findings and caveats: Some GvH clones were seen earlier in gut or blood, suggesting intestinal origin.

This CDR3 has 16 amino acids. Germline V lookup: CDR1 LGHNA, CDR2 YNFKEQ. With 1 base removed from V and 8 bases from J, the gap between germline ends came to 17 bases. Data came from immunoSEQ multiplex PCR; TCRdb stores just in-frame clones and leaves some out. The sample yields fewer than 100,000 clones, about 82% seen once. The sequence derives from a human patient who received an intestinal transplant, so some T cells may come from the graft donor. The V and J genes are TRBV4-2 and TRBJ1-4; perhaps TRBD1 as D (5 bases). Specimen: PBMCs, collected 255 days after intestinal transplant. This CDR3 is CASSQGGAGGGEKLFF. For the CDR3, the DNA is TGTGCCAGCAGCCAAGGTGGGGCCGGAGGTGGAGAAAAACTGTTTTTT.